This TCR delta chain stems from a study of gamma-delta T cells after stem cell transplantation. TCRdb redid clone calling on the RT-PCR reads using CATT. The sample includes 950 to 1,300 delta-chain clones, roughly 3.2% seen only once; the top ten take roughly a third. CDR3 size: 20 residues. The germline CDR1 and CDR2 sequences are GEAIGNYY and EKD. J was trimmed by 0 bases and V by 0 bases; bases with no gene match: 18. This clone showed up just a few times. The protein that TCRdb holds for this DNA derives from a much larger clone and differs from the translated DNA at residue 10, which likely indicates a read error; the protein shown here is translated from the DNA.

The source is a human donor. It is not recorded whose cells these are; they may come from a transplant donor. The sample taken for sequencing was gamma-delta T cells. The V gene is TRDV2, the J gene TRDJ1; 7 bases match TRDD3. The CDR3 bases are TGTGCCTGTGACACCGTTAAGTCCCGACCGGGGGATCGGTACACCGATAAACTCATCTTT. Translating it yields CACDTVKSRPGDRYTDKLIF.